The text below deals with one T cell receptor beta chain. The antigen is unknown. Repertoires were generated with immunoSEQ multiplex PCR, while TCRdb's copy carries only in-frame clones and drops some. The sample has approximately 24,000 clones; roughly four fifths are singletons. This entry is derived from a study of vaccination effects on CD4 cells after COVID-19. Study-level findings and limits: Clones from infection and from vaccination both contracted markedly late after vaccination. Convalescent patients numbered few in the study; early post-infection timepoints were missing entirely.

Antigen-specific CD4+ T cells were expanded with viral peptide pools in the ViraFEST assay before sequencing. Isolation of CD4+ T cells took place after ten to eleven days of culture. The individual was infected with SARS-CoV-2 between March and December 2020, as confirmed by PCR. PBMC were cultured at under 2.5 million per well with about 10 IU/ml IL-2 and about 9.2 ug/ml peptides. Germline-derived CDR1 and CDR2 are SGHRS and YFSETQ. Trimming stripped 6 bases from V and 1 base from J, with 13 bases between. This CDR3 has 14 residues. This chain uses TRBV5-1 with TRBJ2-5, with D unclear. The sequenced sample was CD4+ T cells from PBMCs cultured with SARS-CoV-2 spike peptides, obtained before COVID-19 vaccination. The TCR comes from a human donor who had a prior SARS-CoV-2 infection. The DNA for the CDR3 is TGCGCCAGCATGGCCCCGACGATCCAAGAGACCCAGTACTTC. Translation gives CASMAPTIQETQYF.